Shown below are 21 T cell receptor beta chains from a single sample sequenced in a study of tumor-infiltrating lymphocytes in oesophageal squamous cell carcinoma. TCRdb re-called the PCR reads through MiXCR, storing one row per CDR3 protein. The sample carries about 21,000 distinct CDR3 sequences, under 45% recorded once. Sequenced material: esophageal tumor tissue. These receptors were obtained from a male donor with esophageal squamous cell carcinoma.

This clonotype was found many times. The chain couples TRBV5-6 to TRBJ2-7; D remains unclear. Trimming took off 0 bases at V and 4 bases at J, with 17 bases between the two ends. This CDR3 has 16 residues. CDR1 and CDR2 (germline): SGHDT, YYEEEE. This CDR3 reads CASSLGPGRFPYEQYF. The CDR3 DNA reads as TGTGCCAGCAGCTTGGGTCCCGGAAGGTTCCCTTACGAGCAGTACTTC.

This clonotype was seen at least ten times. V gene TRBV12-3 or TRBV12-4 combines with J gene TRBJ2-1, with 9 bases that match TRBD2. The CDR3 contains 15 residues. Unmatched junction bases numbered 1, after V lost 1 base and J lost 3 bases. The CDR3 sequence is CASSLGTSDYNEQFF. As DNA, the CDR3 is TGTGCCAGCAGTTTAGGGACTAGCGACTACAATGAGCAGTTCTTC.

This clonotype showed up many times. The J gene is TRBJ2-1, the V gene TRBV19; 13 bases agree with TRBD2. Trimming took 7 bases from V and 6 from J; bases not matched to a gene: 6. The CDR3 totals 15 residues. Germline values: CDR1 LNHDA, CDR2 SQIVND (reference sequence). The CDR3 bases are TGTGCCAGTACTCCATGGACTAGCGGGAGCAATGAGCAGTTCTTC. It codes for CASTPWTSGSNEQFF.

This clonotype was observed at least ten times. This sequence joins TRBV9 and TRBJ1-5; D is undetermined. The CDR3 is 14 amino acids. Germline CDR1 is SGDLS and CDR2 is YYNGEE. The germline V and J ends were trimmed by 4 bases and 3 bases, with 11 bases remaining between them. CDR3 residues: CASSLGDINQPQHF. CDR3 nucleotide sequence: TGTGCCAGCAGCCTGGGCGACATCAATCAGCCCCAGCATTTT.

V gene TRBV6-6 combines with J gene TRBJ2-7; D remains unclear. CDR3 length equals 16 residues. V dropped 0 bases and J dropped 7 bases, with 19 bases sitting between them. Germline V gene sequence: CDR1 MNHNY, CDR2 SVGAGI (reference sequence). DNA for the CDR3: TGTGCCAGCAGTTACTCCTTGCCTGAATCCTACAATGAGCAGTACTTC. This codes for CASSYSLPESYNEQYF.

This clonotype is medium-sized. The genes are TRBV10-3 and TRBJ1-1; 7 nucleotides line up with TRBD1. V shed 4 bases and J 7 bases; nucleotides not matched to a gene: 12. The CDR3 runs to 15 residues. Germline V gives CDR1 ENHRY, CDR2 SYGVKD. The CDR3 spells CAISGRGGTMDEAFF. As DNA, the CDR3 is TGTGCCATCAGTGGTCGAGGGGGCACAATGGATGAAGCTTTCTTT.

This clonotype was recorded a few times. V and J are TRBV7-2 and TRBJ2-1, with 7 bases identical to TRBD2. This CDR3 has 13 amino acids. CDR1 is SGHTA, CDR2 FQGNSA, per germline. The V gene end was trimmed by 5 bases and the J gene end by 8 bases; junction bases not matched to a gene: 6. CDR3 in amino acids: CASSTGLDYEQFF. The CDR3 DNA reads as TGTGCCAGCAGCACCGGACTAGACTATGAGCAGTTCTTC.

By sample fraction, this clonotype is medium-sized. The V and J genes are TRBV12-3 or TRBV12-4 and TRBJ1-1; no definite D call. Trimming left V 3 bases short and J 3 bases short, with 8 bases between. The CDR3 is made up of 13 amino acids. In DNA, the CDR3 is TGTGCCAGCAGTTTTGTTGGGGACACTGAAGCTTTCTTT. Translating it yields CASSFVGDTEAFF.

The rearrangement uses TRBV7-2 and TRBJ2-3; D is possibly TRBD2 (5 bases). This CDR3 is 15 amino acids long. In germline, CDR1 is SGHTA, CDR2 FQGNSA. V was pared by 5 bases and J by 0 bases, with 12 bases between. CDR3 residues: CASSPDYLSTDTQYF. CDR3 in DNA: TGTGCCAGCAGCCCAGACTACCTTAGCACAGATACGCAGTATTTT.

This clonotype was seen many times. V and J are TRBV6-2 or TRBV6-3 and TRBJ1-1; D is uncertain. Trimming shortened V by 0 bases and J by 4 bases, and 12 bases separated the two germline ends. The CDR3 contains 15 residues. The germline V gene has CDR1 MNHEY and CDR2 SVGEGT. CDR3 residues: CASSYSGPGPTEAFF. CDR3 DNA: TGTGCCAGCAGTTACTCTGGCCCGGGTCCCACTGAAGCTTTCTTT.

V and J are TRBV7-2 and TRBJ1-3, with 7 bases identical to TRBD1. The length of the CDR3 is 14 residues. Germline V lookup: CDR1 SGHTA, CDR2 FQGNSA. V trimming: 5 bases; J trimming: 4 bases; junction bases outside the gene matches: 5. CDR3 sequence (DNA): TGTGCCAGCAGCCCCAGACAGGGAGGAAACACCATATATTTT. It translates to CASSPRQGGNTIYF.

Ten or more counts support this clonotype. This sequence may be a read error, since a much larger clone differs from it by one base. This chain links TRBV12-3 or TRBV12-4 with TRBJ2-1; TRBD2 matches 8 bases. The CDR3 length is 16 residues. Trimming cost V 3 bases and J 13 bases; bases outside gene matches: 17. The CDR3 nucleotides are TGTGCCAGCAGTTTTACCGGGGCGGGAGGCCAAGAGACCCAGTTCTTC. Protein: CASSFTGAGGQETQFF.

The chain has TRBV20-1 and TRBJ1-1; D ambiguous. The J call may not be correct, given that the DNA end is closer to TRBJ2-2. The germline V gene encodes CDR1 DFQATT and CDR2 SNEGSKA (reference sequence). The CDR3 consists of 15 residues. CDR3 loop: CSATEFGSGTGELFF. The CDR3 DNA sequence: TGCAGTGCTACCGAATTCGGGTCGGGCACCGGGGAGCTGTTTTTT.

The chain recombines TRBV7-4 with TRBJ2-3; no reliable D call. Trimming pared 4 bases from V and 4 bases from J, leaving 6 bases between. CDR1 is SGHVT, CDR2 SQSDAQ, per germline. This CDR3 is built from 12 residues. The CDR3 reads CASSYGPDTQYF. The DNA for the CDR3 is TGTGCCAGCAGCTACGGCCCAGATACGCAGTATTTT.

Points on this clonotype: A much bigger clone sits one base away, suggesting this may be a read error. The V gene is TRBV19, the J gene TRBJ1-1; D might be TRBD1 (5 bases). This CDR3 is built from 13 residues. Germline assignment: CDR1 LNHDA and CDR2 SQIVND (reference sequence). The CDR3 loop reads CASTGRVDNERFF. CDR3 DNA sequence: TGTGCCAGTACGGGGAGGGTGGACAATGAGCGGTTCTTC.

This clonotype was observed once. This chain joins TRBV20-1 and TRBJ2-1; 15 positions match TRBD2. The CDR3 contains 14 residues. The ends lost 5 bases at V and 4 bases at J; junction bases unmatched: 0. In germline, CDR1 is DFQATT, CDR2 SNEGSKA (reference sequence). CDR3 in DNA: TGCAGTGCTGGACTAGCGGGAGGGTACAATGAGCAGTTCTTC. Its protein product is CSAGLAGGYNEQFF.

This clonotype was found many times. This sequence joins TRBV12-3 or TRBV12-4 and TRBJ1-3; no clear D. The CDR3 has 13 residues. The V end was cut by 6 bases, the J end by 5 bases, with 11 bases between. The CDR3 DNA reads TGTGCCAGCAGCCCCAGTAGAAGAAACACCATATATTTT. Its protein product is CASSPSRRNTIYF.

Relative to its sample, this clonotype is medium-sized. The chain is built from TRBV12-3 or TRBV12-4 and TRBJ1-4, with D hard to call. Deletions cut 5 bases from V and 8 bases from J, with 18 bases between. The CDR3 sequence is 15 residues long. Written as DNA, the CDR3 is TGTGCCAGCAGTCCCTGGACCGTCTCAGAAGAAAAACTGTTTTTT. Amino acids: CASSPWTVSEEKLFF.

This clonotype is labeled as medium-sized (0.01 to 0.1%). The V gene is TRBV7-6, the J gene TRBJ1-1; D not resolved. Germline CDR1 is SGHVS and CDR2 is FNYEAQ. CDR3 length: 15 residues. V was shortened by 1 base and J by 3 bases, with 12 bases between the two germline ends. The CDR3 spells CASSLDPGGDTEAFF. The DNA for the CDR3 is TGTGCCAGCAGCTTAGATCCAGGCGGGGACACTGAAGCTTTCTTT.

This clonotype was counted between two and nine times. Here the CDR3 omits its conserved ending phenylalanine or tryptophan, so a read error is the likely source. The DNA is omitted, as the CDR3 cannot be located on it reliably, and the CDR3 follows TCRdb's listing. The chain uses TRBV7-3 and TRBJ2-1. The length of the CDR3 is 15 amino acids, counting both ends. Germline CDR1 SGHTA, CDR2 FQGTGA. CDR3 loop: CASSSRANYGYTFGS.

This clonotype was seen many times. V and J are TRBV28 and TRBJ2-7, with D perhaps matching TRBD1 (6 bases). The V end was cut by 6 bases, the J end by 0 bases, with 6 bases between. Germline assignment: CDR1 MDHEN and CDR2 SYDVKM. The CDR3 has 12 amino acids. CDR3 amino acids: CASRQGSYEQYF. DNA for the CDR3: TGTGCCAGCAGACAGGGCTCCTACGAGCAGTACTTC.